These 20 T cell receptor beta chains were sequenced from one sample in a study of cytomegalovirus exposure and HLA in healthy donors. A multiplex PCR was run with 60 Vbeta primers and 13 Jbeta primers. Repertoires were generated with immunoSEQ multiplex PCR, while TCRdb's copy carries only in-frame clones and drops some. The repertoire holds about 100,000 clones, with about 80% as singletons. Source material: PBMCs. The receptors originated from a female donor in good health and CMV-seropositive.

The genes are TRBV19 and TRBJ1-2; tentative D call: TRBD1 (6 bases). Trimming left V 5 bases short and J 7 bases short, with 20 bases between. The germline gives CDR1 LNHDA, CDR2 SQIVND (reference sequence). The CDR3 has 15 residues. CDR3 in amino acids: CASSPQGTLGGGYTF. The CDR3 DNA follows: TGTGCCAGTAGTCCTCAGGGTACCCTAGGGGGTGGCTACACCTTC.

This chain links TRBV7-9 with TRBJ2-1; perhaps TRBD2 as D (5 bases). The CDR3 is made up of 16 amino acids. Trimming shortened V by 0 bases and J by 0 bases, and 9 bases separated the two germline ends. Germline assignment: CDR1 SEHNR and CDR2 FQNEAQ (reference sequence). This CDR3 reads CASSLAPEGSYNEQFF. The CDR3 nucleotides are TGTGCCAGCAGCTTAGCGCCAGAGGGCTCCTACAATGAGCAGTTCTTC.

The J gene is TRBJ1-6, the V gene TRBV6-5, with TRBD1 matching 7 bases. Per germline, CDR1 MNHEY and CDR2 SVGAGI. This CDR3 contains 16 residues. After removal of 0 bases from V and 7 bases from J, the junction contained 6 bases not matched to a gene. The CDR3 loop is CASSYSLDRLNSPLHF. The CDR3, as DNA: TGTGCCAGCAGTTACTCTTTGGACAGGCTCAATTCACCCCTCCACTTT.

V is TRBV21-1 and J is TRBJ2-3; whether TRBD2, the table's D call, matches the DNA was not checked. TRBV21-1 has pseudogene status. The CDR3 spans 17 residues. The CDR3 sequence is CASSKDRRGGRTDTQYF. The CDR3, as DNA: TGTGCCAGCAGCAAAGATCGGAGGGGGGGGAGGACAGATACGCAGTATTTT.

V usage is TRBV18 and J usage is TRBJ2-5, with 7 bases aligning to TRBD1. Germline lookup yields CDR1 KGHSH and CDR2 LQKENI. The CDR3 contains 15 residues. V gave up 6 bases and J gave up 2 bases; unmatched junction bases: 9. The CDR3 sequence is CASSPTTGVQETQYF. The CDR3 DNA sequence: TGTGCCAGCTCCCCCACTACAGGGGTACAAGAGACCCAGTACTTC.

The chain couples TRBV6-5 to TRBJ2-7, with a possible D match to TRBD1 (6 bases). The CDR3 sequence is 14 residues long. The V gene lost 0 bases and the J gene lost 2 bases, with 8 bases spanning the gap. CDR1 MNHEY and CDR2 SVGAGI come from the germline V gene. CDR3 sequence (DNA): TGTGCCAGCAGTTACTCGACAGGAACCTACGAGCAGTACTTC. It encodes CASSYSTGTYEQYF.

The chain joins TRBV12-5 to TRBJ1-2; 7 positions agree with TRBD1. The trim removed 6 bases at V and 5 bases at J, leaving 6 bases unmatched. Germline CDR1 reads LGHNT; CDR2 reads FRNRAP. This CDR3 has 13 amino acids. The CDR3 DNA sequence: TGTGCTAGTGGCCGAGGGGGCAGTTATGGCTACACCTTC. This translates into CASGRGGSYGYTF.

V and J are TRBV7-2 and TRBJ2-7, with 9 bases identical to TRBD1. The CDR3 is 14 amino acids. CDR1 and CDR2 from the germline V gene are SGHTA and FQGNSA. The V gene end was trimmed by 5 bases and the J gene end by 2 bases; junction bases not matched to a gene: 4. DNA for the CDR3: TGTGCCAGCAGCACCGGGACAGGGACCTACGAGCAGTACTTC. Translation: CASSTGTGTYEQYF.

This chain connects TRBV30 to TRBJ1-1, with D possibly matching TRBD1 (5 bases). This CDR3 is built from 12 residues. Trimming shortened V by 8 bases and J by 1 base, and 11 bases separated the two germline ends. Per the germline V gene, CDR1 is GTSNPN and CDR2 is SVGIG (reference sequence). The CDR3 bases are TGTGCCCAATCTCAGGGGAACACTGAAGCTTTCTTT. As protein: CAQSQGNTEAFF.

The chain links TRBV5-8 to TRBJ2-7; 7 bases agree with TRBD1. Germline V lookup: CDR1 SGHTS, CDR2 YDEGEE. This CDR3 has 12 amino acids. With 7 bases clipped from V and 3 bases from J, the junction kept 4 bases outside the gene matches. CDR3 nucleotides: TGTGCCAGCGGGCACAGGGGCTACGAGCAGTACTTC. Translated, it gives CASGHRGYEQYF.

V usage is TRBV5-5 and J usage is TRBJ2-7; D is undetermined. CDR3 length: 15 residues. The germline V and J ends were trimmed by 2 bases and 2 bases, with 14 bases remaining between them. CDR1 SGHKS and CDR2 YYEKEE come from the germline V gene (reference sequence). CDR3 sequence (DNA): TGTGCCAGCAGCTTTAACCCTCAGGCCACCTACGAGCAGTACTTC. Protein: CASSFNPQATYEQYF. Full variable domain (remainder filled in from reference TRBV5-5 and TRBJ2-7): DAGVTQSPTHLIKTRGQQVTLRCSPISGHKSVSWYQQVLGQGPQFIFQYYEKEERGRGNFPDRFSARQFPNYSSELNVNALLLGDSALYLCASSFNPQATYEQYFGPGTRLTVT.

The chain employs TRBV12-5 and TRBJ1-1; weak D call: TRBD1 (6 bases). The germline V gene has CDR1 LGHNT and CDR2 FRNRAP. CDR3 length: 14 residues. V lost 7 bases and J 4 bases, leaving 16 bases between the germline ends. The DNA for the CDR3 is TGTGCTAGTGCTCGATCAAGGGGGTTCACTGAAGCTTTCTTT. It yields the protein CASARSRGFTEAFF. The full variable domain, its missing parts supplied by reference TRBV12-5 and TRBJ1-1, is DARVTQTPRHKVTEMGQEVTMRCQPILGHNTVFWYRQTMMQGLELLAYFRNRAPLDDSGMPKDRFSAEMPDATLATLKIQPSEPRDSAVYFCASARSRGFTEAFFGQGTRLTVV.

The chain links TRBV19 to TRBJ1-4, with TRBD1 matching 7 bases. V lost 6 bases to trimming and J lost 3 bases; unmatched junction nucleotides: 13. Per the germline V gene, CDR1 is LNHDA and CDR2 is SQIVND (reference sequence). The CDR3 is 17 residues long. In nucleotides, the CDR3 is TGTGCCAGTAGACATAGAGGGGGCGGTTGGGCTAATGAAAAACTGTTTTTT. Its translation: CASRHRGGGWANEKLFF.

The CDR3 sequence: CASTPVTGEQYF. CDR3 sequence (DNA): TGTGCCAGCACCCCGGTCACGGGCGAGCAGTACTTC. V gene TRBV6-5 combines with J gene TRBJ2-7; unclear D gene. Between the trimmed V and J ends, which lost 7 bases and 6 bases, there was a span of 13 bases. The CDR3 length is 12 residues. Germline V CDR1 and CDR2: MNHEY, SVGAGI.

The sample holds a few counts of this clone. The chain carries TRBV7-2 and TRBJ1-4; D might be TRBD1 (5 bases). The germline V and J ends were trimmed by 1 base and 8 bases, with 11 bases remaining between them. The length of the CDR3 is 14 residues. Per germline, CDR1 SGHTA and CDR2 FQGNSA. CDR3 coding DNA: TGTGCCAGCAGCTTAGTAGGGGATGGGGAAAAACTGTTTTTT. Protein product: CASSLVGDGEKLFF.

The chain couples TRBV6-1 to TRBJ2-3; D uncertain. Between the trimmed V and J ends, which lost 6 bases and 3 bases, there was a span of 10 bases. CDR1 MNHNS and CDR2 SASEGT come from the germline V gene. This CDR3 is built from 13 residues. The CDR3 nucleotides are TGTGCCAGCAGCCACACAAGAACAGATACGCAGTATTTT. It specifies CASSHTRTDTQYF.

V gene TRBV6-1 combines with J gene TRBJ2-1; a weak D match, TRBD2 (6 bases). Germline assignment: CDR1 MNHNS and CDR2 SASEGT. The germline V and J ends were trimmed by 4 bases and 6 bases, with 13 bases remaining between them. This CDR3 region has 14 residues. The CDR3 DNA reads TGTGCCAGCAGTGGGACGGGACTGATCAATGAGCAGTTCTTC. It translates to CASSGTGLINEQFF.

The V and J genes are TRBV19 and TRBJ1-4; TRBD1 matches 7 bases. The ends lost 7 bases at V and 0 bases at J; junction bases unmatched: 5. This CDR3 is built from 15 residues. The germline gives CDR1 LNHDA, CDR2 SQIVND (reference sequence). Written as DNA, the CDR3 is TGTGCCAGTACGGACAGGACGCCAACTAATGAAAAACTGTTTTTT. Its translation: CASTDRTPTNEKLFF. Drawing the rest from reference TRBV19 and TRBJ1-4, the complete variable domain is DGGITQSPKYLFRKEGQNVTLSCEQNLNHDAMYWYRQDPGQGLRLIYYSQIVNDFQKGDIAEGYSVSREKKESFPLTVTSAQKNPTAFYLCASTDRTPTNEKLFFGSGTQLSVL.

J is TRBJ1-2 and V is TRBV7-6; D is possibly TRBD1 (5 bases). The CDR3 sequence is 15 residues long. CDR1 is SGHVS and CDR2 is FNYEAQ in the germline V gene. The germline V and J ends were trimmed by 8 bases and 5 bases, with 21 bases remaining between them. The DNA of the CDR3 is TGTGCCAGCCCACCCCCGTCGACAGTCGATTATGGCTACACCTTC. Its protein product is CASPPPSTVDYGYTF.

The V call is TRBV11-3, the J call TRBJ1-1, with D perhaps TRBD1 (6 bases). V lost 5 bases, J lost 1 base, and 11 bases lay in between. Germline assignment: CDR1 SGHNT and CDR2 YENEEA. The CDR3 is made up of 14 amino acids. This CDR3 is CASSGGGSNTEAFF. The CDR3 DNA reads TGTGCCAGCAGCGGGGGCGGGTCGAACACTGAAGCTTTCTTT. Looking up the rest from reference TRBV11-3 and TRBJ1-1 gives the full variable domain: EAGVVQSPRYKIIEKKQPVAFWCNPISGHNTLYWYLQNLGQGPELLIRYENEEAVDDSQLPKDRFSAERLKGVDSTLKIQPAELGDSAVYLCASSGGGSNTEAFFGQGTRLTVV.